This T cell receptor beta chain was found in a study of blood T cell repertoires in COVID-19. Study as a whole: Acute and convalescent COVID-19 samples came from the United States, Italy and Spain. From T cells, B-cell-depleted T cells, or PBMCs came the material, which was cDNA or gDNA.

CDR1 is GTSNPN, CDR2 SVGIG, per germline (reference sequence). The CDR3 has 13 amino acids. V shed 3 bases and J 4 bases; nucleotides not matched to a gene: 4. Original data processing: Researchers report that nucleated cell counts were estimated from reference gene primer amplification. TCRdb's copy holds only in-frame clones and misses some; the assay was immunoSEQ multiplex PCR. For V, J and clone size, that table is used; D and trimming come from the DNA. The sample shows about 200,000 clones, 87% of them seen only once. Sequences were obtained from peripheral blood. The rearrangement links TRBV30 to TRBJ2-7, with TRBD2 matching over 9 bases. The origin of this receptor is a man aged 55 to 70 with active or convalescent COVID-19. CDR3 nucleotide sequence: TGTGCCTGGAGCGCGGGGGGGCTTTACGAGCAGTACTTC. As protein: CAWSAGGLYEQYF.